This T cell receptor (beta chain) was found in a study of neurological immune-mediated disorders. Findings of the study overall: The repertoires of 18 of 34 multiple sclerosis patients fell into one related-CDR3 cluster (a possible signature) under phylogenetic grouping.

This clonotype was recorded at least ten times. Its antigen is currently unknown. The CDR3 runs to 15 residues. Trimming shortened V by 0 bases and J by 10 bases, and 16 bases separated the two germline ends. The germline CDR1 and CDR2 sequences are LNHNV and YYDKDF (reference sequence). TCRdb recomputed calls from the 5' RACE reads with MiXCR, one row per CDR3 protein. The sample records tens of thousands of distinct CDR3 sequences, roughly 2.7% being singletons. The sample taken for sequencing was PBMCs. This chain uses TRBV15 with TRBJ2-1, with no clear D. This receptor was obtained from a woman between 45 and 65 years old with multiple sclerosis. In nucleotides, the CDR3 is TGTGCCACCAGCAGAGATGCGGCGGAAGGTCCCGAGCAGTTCTTC. As protein: CATSRDAAEGPEQFF.